This entry features one TCR beta chain sequence. Some clones are missing from TCRdb's copy, which holds only in-frame ones; the method was immunoSEQ multiplex PCR. This table has about 6,800 clones, 45% to 50% appearing once. CDR3 length: 16 amino acids. Germline lookup yields CDR1 SQVTM and CDR2 ANQGSEA. V gave up 5 bases and J gave up 0 bases; unmatched junction bases: 7. The data derive from a study of T cells in localized non-small cell lung cancer. The TCR was taken from a man aged 35-69 years with stage I lung adenocarcinoma. V usage is TRBV29-1 and J usage is TRBJ2-1; 10 nucleotides line up with TRBD2. The sample in question was lymph node tissue, obtained before any cancer treatment. The CDR3 spells CSVKGLAGASYNEQFF. CDR3 bases: TGCAGCGTTAAAGGCCTAGCGGGAGCCTCCTACAATGAGCAGTTCTTC.